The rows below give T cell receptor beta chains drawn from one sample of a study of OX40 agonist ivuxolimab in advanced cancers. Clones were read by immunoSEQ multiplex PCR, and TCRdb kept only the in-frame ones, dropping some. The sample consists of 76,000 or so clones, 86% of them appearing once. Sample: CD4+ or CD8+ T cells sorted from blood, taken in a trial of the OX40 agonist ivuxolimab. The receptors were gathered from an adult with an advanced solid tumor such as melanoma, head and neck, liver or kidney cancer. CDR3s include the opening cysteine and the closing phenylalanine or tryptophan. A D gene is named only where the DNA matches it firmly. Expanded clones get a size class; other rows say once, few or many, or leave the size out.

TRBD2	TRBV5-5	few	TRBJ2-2	TGTGCCAGCAGCTTGAGGGCGGGAGGGCCGAAGAACGGGGAGCTGTTTTTT	CASSLRAGGPKNGELFF
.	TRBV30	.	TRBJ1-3	TGTGCCTGGAGTGTACAAAGAGGAAACACCATATATTTT	CAWSVQRGNTIYF
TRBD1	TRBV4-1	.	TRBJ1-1	TGCGCCAGCAGCCGGGTCGGTTCGACAGGGGGGAACACTGAAGCTTTCTTT	CASSRVGSTGGNTEAFF
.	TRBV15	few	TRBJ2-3	TGTGCCACCAGCAGAAGGGGGGTCTTTACGCAGTATTTT	CATSRRGVFTQYF
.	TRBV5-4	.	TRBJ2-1	TGTGCCAGCAGCCTCTCCCGACTACCCAACAATGAGCAGTTCTTC	CASSLSRLPNNEQFF
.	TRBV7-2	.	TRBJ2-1	TGTGCCAGCAGCTTAGCGTCCCCCTACAATGAGCAGTTCTTC	CASSLASPYNEQFF
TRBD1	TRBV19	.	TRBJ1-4	TGTGCCAGTAGGAGGACAGGGCGGGAAGGTGAAAAACTGTTTTTT	CASRRTGREGEKLFF
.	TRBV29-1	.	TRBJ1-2	TGCAGCGTTCAAGGGAGAGCCTATGGCTACACCTTC	CSVQGRAYGYTF
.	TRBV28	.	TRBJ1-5	TGTGCCAGCAGTTATTCACAGAACAATCAGCCCCAGCATTTT	CASSYSQNNQPQHF
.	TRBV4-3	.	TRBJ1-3	TGCGCCAGCAGCCAAGATTTAGGACCGGCCGGAAACACCATATATTTT	CASSQDLGPAGNTIYF
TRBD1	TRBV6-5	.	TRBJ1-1	TGTGCCAGCAGTTACGGGACAGGGGGGGACACTGAAGCTTTCTTT	CASSYGTGGDTEAFF
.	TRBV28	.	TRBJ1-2	TGTGCCAGCAGTTATACAGGTGGCTACACCTTC	CASSYTGGYTF
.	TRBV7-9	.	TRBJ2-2	TGTGCCAGCAGCTTACAGGGAACCGGGGAGCTGTTTTTT	CASSLQGTGELFF
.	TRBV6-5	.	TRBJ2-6	TGTGCCAGCAGTTACTCGGCAGGATCTGGGGCCAACGTCCTGACTTTC	CASSYSAGSGANVLTF
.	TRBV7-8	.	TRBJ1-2	TGTGCCAGCAGCCCAGGAGGGGGAGGGCGGGCCTATGGCTACACCTTC	CASSPGGGGRAYGYTF
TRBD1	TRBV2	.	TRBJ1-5	TGTGCCAGCCGGGGACAGGGGAACAATCAGCCCCAGCATTTT	CASRGQGNNQPQHF
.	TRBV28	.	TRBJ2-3	TGTGCCAGCAGAACCAGTCCGGGGCGAGATACGCAGTATTTT	CASRTSPGRDTQYF
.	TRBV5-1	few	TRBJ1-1	TGCGCCAGCAGCTTAGACCTGAACACTGAAGCTTTCTTT	CASSLDLNTEAFF
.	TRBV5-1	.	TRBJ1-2	TGCGCCAGCAGCTTGGAAAGTTGGGAGGGCTACACCTTC	CASSLESWEGYTF
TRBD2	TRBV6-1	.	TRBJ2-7	TGTGCCAGCAGTGAAGCGGGTCTAGCGGGAGGGAAAACCGAGCAGTACTTC	CASSEAGLAGGKTEQYF
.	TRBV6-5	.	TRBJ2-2	TGTGCCAGCAGTTCGCCCTCTAGGGGCGGGGAGCTGTTTTTT	CASSSPSRGGELFF
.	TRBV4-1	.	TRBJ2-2	TGCGCCAGCAGCCAATTCGGTACCGGGGGGAACACCGGGGAGCTGTTTTTT	CASSQFGTGGNTGELFF
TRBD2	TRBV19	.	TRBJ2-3	TGTGCCAGTAGTTATAGACGGGGGGCAGATACGCAGTATTTT	CASSYRRGADTQYF
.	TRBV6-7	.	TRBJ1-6	TGTGCCAGCAGTTACTCGCAGGGGCGTAATTCACCCCTCCACTTT	CASSYSQGRNSPLHF
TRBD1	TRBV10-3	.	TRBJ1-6	TGTGCCATCAGCGGTGACAGGGGAAATTCACCCCTCCACTTT	CAISGDRGNSPLHF
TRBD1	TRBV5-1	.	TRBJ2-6	TGCGCCAGCAGCCTGGATCCGGGACAGGGGTCCTTTGGGGCCAACGTCCTGACTTTC	CASSLDPGQGSFGANVLTF
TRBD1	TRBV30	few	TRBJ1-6	TGTGCCTGGAGACGAGGGGGCGCTTCAGAGAATTCACCCCTCCACTTT	CAWRRGGASENSPLHF
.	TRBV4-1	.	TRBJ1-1	TGCGCCAGCAGCCAGAGACTGCTACAAGGACAGAACACTGAAGCTTTCTTT	CASSQRLLQGQNTEAFF
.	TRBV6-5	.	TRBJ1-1	TGTGCCAGCAGTTACGGTGGCAGAAAAATGAACACTGAAGCTTTCTTT	CASSYGGRKMNTEAFF
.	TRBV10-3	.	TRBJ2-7	TGTGCCATCAGTGAGCAAGCTGGTGAGCAGTACTTC	CAISEQAGEQYF
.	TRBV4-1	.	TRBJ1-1	TGCGCCAGCAGTAGGGTCTCGGGGGGCGACACTGAAGCTTTCTTT	CASSRVSGGDTEAFF
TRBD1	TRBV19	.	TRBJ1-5	TGTGCCACTATGTCGACAGGGGGTCGGCTAATCAATCAGCCCCAGCATTTT	CATMSTGGRLINQPQHF
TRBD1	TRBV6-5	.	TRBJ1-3	TGTGCCAGCAGTTCCGACAGGGGGCGATCCGGAAACACCATATATTTT	CASSSDRGRSGNTIYF
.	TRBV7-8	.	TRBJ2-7	TGTGCCAGCAGCCCTCAAGTCCTAGCGAGCTCCTACGAGCAGTACTTC	CASSPQVLASSYEQYF
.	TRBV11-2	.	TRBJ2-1	TGTGCCAGCAGCTTAGTGGACGGAGCCTACAATGAGCAGTTCTTC	CASSLVDGAYNEQFF
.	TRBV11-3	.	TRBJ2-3	TGTGCCAGCAGCTTCGGGCCCACAGATACGCAGTATTTT	CASSFGPTDTQYF
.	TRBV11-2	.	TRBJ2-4	TGTGCCAGCAGCTCGGTACTAGCCAAAAACATTCAGTACTTC	CASSSVLAKNIQYF
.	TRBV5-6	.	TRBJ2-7	TGTGCCAGCAGCCCCGGACAAGCGCGCGAGCAGTACTTC	CASSPGQAREQYF
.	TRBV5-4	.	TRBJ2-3	TGTGCCAGCAGCTTGATCAGGGATACGCAGTATTTT	CASSLIRDTQYF
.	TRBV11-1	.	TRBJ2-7	TGTGCCAGCAGCTCAGGAGGGACAGCCTTGAGCTCCTACGAGCAGTACTTC	CASSSGGTALSSYEQYF
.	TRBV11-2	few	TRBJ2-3	TGTGCCAGCAGTTCCTTAGCTAGAGGCCACGATACGCAGTATTTT	CASSSLARGHDTQYF
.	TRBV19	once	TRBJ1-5	TGTGCCAGTAGTGTGGAACAGGGCTTTAGCAATCAGCCCCAGCATTTT	CASSVEQGFSNQPQHF
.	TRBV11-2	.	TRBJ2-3	TGTGCCAGCAGCTTAAAAGTAGATACGCAGTATTTT	CASSLKVDTQYF
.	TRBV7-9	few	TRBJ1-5	TGTGCCAGCAGCCCGAACACCGCTGATCAGCCCCAGCATTTT	CASSPNTADQPQHF
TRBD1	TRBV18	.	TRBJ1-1	TGTGCCAGCTCAGAAGCGACAGGGGTGAACACTGAAGCTTTCTTT	CASSEATGVNTEAFF
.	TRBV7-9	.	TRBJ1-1	TGTGCCAGCAGCTTAGTGGGGGCGGCATATGAAGCTTTCTTT	CASSLVGAAYEAFF
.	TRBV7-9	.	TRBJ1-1	TGTGCCAGCAGCTTAGAAGGGAACACTGAAGCTTTCTTT	CASSLEGNTEAFF
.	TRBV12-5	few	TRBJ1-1	TGTGCTAGTGGTTCCGGACAGATGAACACTGAAGCTTTCTTT	CASGSGQMNTEAFF
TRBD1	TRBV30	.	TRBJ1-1	TGTGCCTGGACCCTCACCGGGACAGAGAAAAGGAACCTCCTCAGAATGAACACTGAAGCTTTCTTT	CAWTLTGTEKRNLLRMNTEAFF
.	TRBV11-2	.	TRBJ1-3	TGTGCCAGCAGCTTAATACGTTCTAGCTACTCTGGAAACACCATATATTTT	CASSLIRSSYSGNTIYF
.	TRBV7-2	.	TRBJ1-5	TGTGCCAGCAGCTTACCAGGGATGCAGCCCCAGCATTTT	CASSLPGMQPQHF